This is a list of T cell receptor beta chains from one sample in a study of cytomegalovirus exposure and HLA in healthy donors. Clones were read by immunoSEQ multiplex PCR, and TCRdb kept only the in-frame ones, dropping some. This repertoire shows approximately 120,000 clones, 90% to 95% found once; its top ten account for around 1.3%. Sequencing was carried out using PBMCs. These receptors were taken from a young woman in good health and CMV-seronegative. Both conserved end residues are part of each CDR3. Fields, in order: D gene, V gene, J gene, clone size, CDR3 DNA, CDR3 protein. A D gene is named only where the DNA matches it firmly. Some rows have no size entry. The others give once, few or many, or a class for an expanded clone.

>.|TRBV6-1|TRBJ2-1|.
TGTGCCAGCAGTGAATTCGGGAGTGTGTTGCAGTTCTTC
CASSEFGSVLQFF
>.|TRBV2|TRBJ1-2|.
TGTGCCAGCAGGAAGGACTCGCGGACCTATGGCTACACCTTC
CASRKDSRTYGYTF
>.|TRBV6-5|TRBJ2-7|.
TGTGCCAGCAGTTCAGCCTACGAGCAGTACTTC
CASSSAYEQYF
>.|TRBV29-1|TRBJ1-2|.
TGCAGCGAGGAGGGGTCCGCGGGGGCGCATGGCTACACCTTC
CSEEGSAGAHGYTF
>TRBD1|TRBV18|TRBJ2-7|.
TGTGCCAGCTCACGACAACAGGGGACAACCTACGAGCAGTACTTC
CASSRQQGTTYEQYF
>TRBD1|TRBV4-1|TRBJ2-5|.
TGCGCCAGCAGGCAAACAGGGGAGGAGACCCAGTACTTC
CASRQTGEETQYF
>TRBD1|TRBV28|TRBJ1-1|.
TGTGCCAGCAGTCGCCGGGACAGACTTAACACTGAAGCTTTCTTT
CASSRRDRLNTEAFF
>.|TRBV7-9|TRBJ2-5|.
TGTGCCAGCAGCTCTCCGGAGGGGCGGTTTGATGAGACCCAGTACTTC
CASSSPEGRFDETQYF
>.|TRBV6-4|TRBJ2-1|.
TGTGCCAGCAGTGAGGGGGGTGAGCAGTTCTTC
CASSEGGEQFF
>.|TRBV7-7|TRBJ1-4|.
TGTGCCAGCAGCCATTTAAACATCCGGGGGAATGAAAAACTGTTTTTT
CASSHLNIRGNEKLFF
>.|TRBV30|TRBJ1-5|.
TGTGCCTGGAGTGGCGTCGGGGGATTAGCCGATCAGCCCCAGCATTTT
CAWSGVGGLADQPQHF
>TRBD2|TRBV28|TRBJ2-5|.
TGTGCCAGCAGTTTTTCCCGGGAGGGCTTGCAGACCCAGTACTTC
CASSFSREGLQTQYF
>.|TRBV6-5|TRBJ2-6|.
TGTGCCAGCAGACAGGGATCCTCTGGGGCCAACGTCCTGACTTTC
CASRQGSSGANVLTF
>TRBD1|TRBV19|TRBJ1-1|.
TGTGCCAGCAGGGACAGGGGGCTCACTGAAGCTTTCTTT
CASRDRGLTEAFF
>.|TRBV28|TRBJ1-1|.
TGTGCCAGCAGTTCGCAGGGATCTGAAGCTTTCTTT
CASSSQGSEAFF
>.|TRBV5-1|TRBJ2-3|.
TGCGCCAGCAGCCCGGGGAGTAGTCTCACAGATACGCAGTATTTT
CASSPGSSLTDTQYF
>TRBD1|TRBV7-9|TRBJ2-6|.
TGTGCCAGCAGTCACATGGACAGGGCCTTCTCTGGGGCCAACGTCCTGACTTTC
CASSHMDRAFSGANVLTF
>.|TRBV28|TRBJ1-2|.
TGTGCCAGCAGTCCGAGCCCTCTACAGAGCTATGGCTACACCTTC
CASSPSPLQSYGYTF
>.|TRBV4-1|TRBJ1-1|.
TGCGCCAGCAGCCCCGCCGGGGGGGTGTCTACTGAAGCTTTCTTT
CASSPAGGVSTEAFF
>TRBD2|TRBV5-3|TRBJ2-1|.
TGTGCCAGAAGCTTTAAAACTAGCGGGAGGATTTTGGGAAAGCAGTTCTTC
CARSFKTSGRILGKQFF
>.|TRBV4-1|TRBJ2-1|.
TGCGCCAGCAGCCAAGACTCCGACAATGAGCAGTTCTTC
CASSQDSDNEQFF
>TRBD1|TRBV10-2|TRBJ1-1|.
TGCGCCAGCAGCCGACAGGGCCGAGGCACTGAAGCTTTCTTT
CASSRQGRGTEAFF
>.|TRBV7-2|TRBJ1-4|.
TGTGCCAGCAGCGGGCGGGGGCTGATTAATGAAAAACTGTTTTTT
CASSGRGLINEKLFF
>TRBD2|TRBV18|TRBJ2-7|.
TGTGCCAGCGGAACGACTAGCGGGGGGCAGTACGAGCAGTACTTC
CASGTTSGGQYEQYF
>TRBD1|TRBV19|TRBJ1-5|once
TGTGCCAGTACCCCGGACAGGGTAAGGCAGCCCCAGCATTTT
CASTPDRVRQPQHF
>.|TRBV27|TRBJ1-2|once
TGTGCCACCCTAGGGGCAGTTAGCTATGGCTACACCTTC
CATLGAVSYGYTF